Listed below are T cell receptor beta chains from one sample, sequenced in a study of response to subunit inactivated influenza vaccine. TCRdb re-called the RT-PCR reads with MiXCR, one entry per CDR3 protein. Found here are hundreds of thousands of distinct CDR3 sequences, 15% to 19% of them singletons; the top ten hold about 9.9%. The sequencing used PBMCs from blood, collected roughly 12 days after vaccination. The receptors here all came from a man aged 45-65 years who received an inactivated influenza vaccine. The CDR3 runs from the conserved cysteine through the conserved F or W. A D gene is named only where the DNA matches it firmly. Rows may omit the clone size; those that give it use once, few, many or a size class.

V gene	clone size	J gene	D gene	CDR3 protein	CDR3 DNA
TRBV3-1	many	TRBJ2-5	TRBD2	CASSQRLAGTETQYF	TGTGCCAGCAGCCAGAGACTAGCCGGAACTGAGACCCAGTACTTC
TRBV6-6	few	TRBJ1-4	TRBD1	CASGRGQDEKLFF	TGTGCCAGCGGCCGAGGACAGGATGAAAAACTGTTTTTT
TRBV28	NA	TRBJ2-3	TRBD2	CASSETSGITKDTQYF	TGTGCCAGCAGTGAAACTAGCGGGATAACGAAAGATACGCAGTATTTT
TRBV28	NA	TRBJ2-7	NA	CASSLATAFSYEQYF	TGTGCCAGCAGTTTAGCCACAGCTTTTTCCTACGAGCAGTACTTC
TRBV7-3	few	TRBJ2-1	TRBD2	CASSYPTSGRAAYNEQFF	TGTGCCAGCAGCTACCCTACTAGCGGGAGGGCCGCATACAATGAGCAGTTCTTC
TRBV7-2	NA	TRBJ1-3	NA	CASSLRFRELSGNTIYF	TGTGCCAGCAGCTTAAGATTCCGGGAGCTCTCTGGAAACACCATATATTTT
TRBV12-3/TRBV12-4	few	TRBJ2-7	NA	CASSYRGSGEQYF	TGTGCCAGCAGCTATCGGGGGTCGGGGGAGCAGTACTTC
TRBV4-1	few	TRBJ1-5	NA	CASSQDGQGLRPQHF	TGCGCCAGCAGCCAAGATGGGCAGGGTCTGAGGCCCCAGCATTTT
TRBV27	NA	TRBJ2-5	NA	CASRWANQETQYF	TGTGCCAGTCGCTGGGCCAATCAAGAGACCCAGTACTTC
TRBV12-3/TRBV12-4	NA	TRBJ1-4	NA	CASSQGAEKLFF	TGTGCCAGCAGTCAAGGGGCTGAAAAACTGTTTTTT
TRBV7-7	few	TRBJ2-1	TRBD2	CASSPRTSGRVNEQFF	TGTGCCAGCAGCCCTCGGACTAGCGGGAGGGTGAATGAGCAGTTCTTC
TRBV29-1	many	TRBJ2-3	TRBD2	CSVEMGGYEDTQYF	TGCAGCGTTGAGATGGGAGGGTATGAAGATACGCAGTATTTT
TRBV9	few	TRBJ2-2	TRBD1	CASSAPRQGVPGELFF	TGTGCCAGCAGCGCCCCTCGACAGGGGGTCCCCGGGGAGCTGTTTTTT
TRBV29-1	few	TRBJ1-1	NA	CSVVTGFNTEAFF	TGCAGCGTAGTAACAGGGTTTAACACTGAAGCTTTCTTT
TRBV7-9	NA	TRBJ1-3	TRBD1	CASSWTGEVSGNTIYF	TGTGCCAGCAGCTGGACAGGGGAGGTCTCTGGAAACACCATATATTTT
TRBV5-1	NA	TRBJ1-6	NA	CASSYEQNNNSPLHF	TGCGCCAGCAGCTATGAACAGAATAATAATTCACCCCTCCACTTT
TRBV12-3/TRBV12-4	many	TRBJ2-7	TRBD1	CASSGTGGYEQYF	TGTGCCAGCAGCGGGACAGGGGGCTACGAGCAGTACTTC
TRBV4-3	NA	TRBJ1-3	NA	CASSQDPGMGNTIYF	TGCGCCAGCAGCCAAGATCCAGGGATGGGAAACACCATATATTTT
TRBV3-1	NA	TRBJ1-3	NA	CASSLTGISGNTIYF	TGTGCCAGCAGCCTCACAGGGATCTCTGGAAACACCATATATTTT
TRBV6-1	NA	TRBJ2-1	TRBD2	CASSASGGPNEQFF	TGTGCCAGCAGTGCCAGCGGGGGACCGAATGAGCAGTTCTTC
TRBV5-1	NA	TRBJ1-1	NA	CASSFGTQSNTEAFF	TGCGCCAGCAGCTTCGGGACCCAATCGAACACTGAAGCTTTCTTT
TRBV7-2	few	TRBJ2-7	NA	CASSLGQKSYEQYF	TGTGCCAGCAGCCTAGGTCAGAAATCCTACGAGCAGTACTTC
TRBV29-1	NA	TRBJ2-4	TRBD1	CSVNRGRGNIQYF	TGCAGCGTTAACAGGGGGCGAGGAAACATTCAGTACTTC
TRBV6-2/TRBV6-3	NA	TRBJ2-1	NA	CASSYVARTSYNEQFF	TGTGCCAGCAGTTACGTGGCCAGGACTTCCTACAATGAGCAGTTCTTC
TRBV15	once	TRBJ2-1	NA	CATSTRTAISSYNEQFF	TGTGCCACCAGCACTAGGACAGCTATTAGCTCCTACAATGAGCAGTTCTTC
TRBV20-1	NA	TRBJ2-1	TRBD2	CSAIGVAGGPVYNEQFF	TGCAGTGCCATTGGGGTAGCGGGGGGGCCGGTATACAATGAGCAGTTCTTC
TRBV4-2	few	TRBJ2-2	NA	CASSQGQGPGELFF	TGTGCCAGCAGCCAAGGGCAGGGGCCCGGGGAGCTGTTTTTT
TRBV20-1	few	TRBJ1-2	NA	CSARAGLAGGYTF	TGCAGTGCTAGAGCCGGCCTGGCGGGGGGCTACACCTTC